A single sample is the source of the 30 T cell receptor beta chains below, sequenced in a study of cytomegalovirus exposure and HLA in healthy donors. 13 Jbeta primers and 60 Vbeta primers were used for the PCR. Profiling relied on immunoSEQ multiplex PCR, and the TCRdb table lists in-frame clones only, not all of them. The table lists under 130,000 clones, 66% of them singletons. Sequenced: PBMCs. Every receptor here comes from a woman in her 50s in good health and CMV-seronegative.

This chain links TRBV5-1 with TRBJ2-3, with D perhaps matching TRBD1 (5 bases). Trimming took 3 bases from V and 2 from J, leaving 19 bases between them. The CDR3 consists of 17 residues. Germline V gene lookup returns CDR1 SGHRS and CDR2 YFSETQ. CDR3 DNA: TGCGCCAGCAGCTCAGGGCCCCCTCCATTGCCCACAGATACGCAGTATTTT. Protein sequence: CASSSGPPPLPTDTQYF. The complete variable domain, with remaining parts taken from reference TRBV5-1 and TRBJ2-3, reads KAGVTQTPRYLIKTRGQQVTLSCSPISGHRSVSWYQQTPGQGLQFLFEYFSETQRNKGNFPGRFSGRQFSNSRSEMNVSTLELGDSALYLCASSSGPPPLPTDTQYFGPGTRLTVL.

The chain is built from TRBV25-1 and TRBJ2-5; TRBD1 is a possible D gene (5 bases). Germline loops: CDR1 MGHDK, CDR2 SYGVNS. This CDR3 is built from 15 residues. V shed 5 bases and J shed 4 bases, with 17 bases lying between them. The CDR3 loop is CASSPGLGAGETQYF. In nucleotides, the CDR3 is TGTGCCAGCAGTCCCGGCTTAGGGGCTGGAGAGACCCAGTACTTC. Combining the CDR3 with reference TRBV25-1 and TRBJ2-5 gives the whole variable domain EADIYQTPRYLVIGTGKKITLECSQTMGHDKMYWYQQDPGMELHLIHYSYGVNSTEKGDLSSESTVSRIRTEHFPLTLESARPSHTSQYLCASSPGLGAGETQYFGPGTRLLVL.

This clone was detected only a few times. This rearrangement joins TRBV6-1 to TRBJ1-5, with 9 bases identical to TRBD1. The CDR3 extends over 15 amino acids. The germline V gene has CDR1 MNHNS and CDR2 SASEGT. V shed 2 bases and J 5 bases; nucleotides not matched to a gene: 4. The CDR3 reads CASSENRGPHQPQHF. The DNA for the CDR3 is TGTGCCAGCAGTGAAAACAGGGGGCCACATCAGCCCCAGCATTTT.

Worth noting for this clone: One end of the junction is discordant with germline, which a read error may explain. This chain uses TRBV5-6 with TRBJ2-5; 7 bases align to TRBD2. From germline, CDR1 is SGHDT and CDR2 YYEEEE. This CDR3 contains 13 residues. DNA of the CDR3: TGTGCCAGCAGCTTGCTTGAGCGGGACTTTCGCGACTTC. It encodes CASSLLERDFRDF.

This chain joins TRBV11-2 and TRBJ1-3; D may be TRBD1 (5 bases). Germline lookup yields CDR1 SGHAT and CDR2 FQNNGV. V gave up 5 bases and J gave up 11 bases, with 25 bases separating them. The CDR3 totals 16 residues. The CDR3 coding sequence is TGTGCCAGCAGCCAAATAGGGGCCGGAGGGGTCGTTTCCATATATTTT. Its protein is CASSQIGAGGVVSIYF.

The rearrangement joins TRBV13 to TRBJ2-7; a possible D gene is TRBD2 (6 bases). Per the germline V gene, CDR1 is PRHDT and CDR2 is FYEKMQ (reference sequence). Trimming cost V 5 bases and J 5 bases, with 16 bases left between them. This CDR3 is built from 14 residues. As DNA, the CDR3 is TGTGCCAGCAGCCCAAGGGGACTTCAGCACGAGCAGTACTTC. Translated: CASSPRGLQHEQYF.

J is TRBJ1-4 and V is TRBV4-1, with TRBD1 identical over 9 bases. V shed 6 bases, J shed 7 bases, and the junction held 9 bases outside the gene matches. CDR1 is MGHRA, CDR2 YSYEKL, per germline. This CDR3 has 15 residues. The CDR3 spells CASREPGQGIEKLFF. The CDR3 DNA reads as TGCGCCAGCAGAGAGCCGGGACAGGGTATTGAAAAACTGTTTTTT.

This clone came up a few times. J is TRBJ1-2 and V is TRBV7-9; 10 nucleotides align to TRBD1. From germline, CDR1 is SEHNR and CDR2 FQNEAQ (reference sequence). The J segment lost 2 bases and the V segment lost 2 bases, leaving 8 bases of the junction unmatched. This CDR3 is 17 amino acids long. CDR3 DNA: TGTGCCAGCAGCTTACGGACAGGGGGGGAGGAGAACTATGGCTACACCTTC. Protein sequence: CASSLRTGGEENYGYTF.

The rearrangement links TRBV18 to TRBJ2-5, with D possibly being TRBD2 (6 bases). Germline values: CDR1 KGHSH, CDR2 LQKENI. The CDR3 spans 13 residues. Trimming stripped 8 bases from V and 3 bases from J, with 13 bases between. The CDR3, as DNA: TGTGCCAGCGCAAGTGGGGAGGAAGAGACCCAGTACTTC. Its protein product is CASASGEEETQYF.

This clone was observed a handful of times. This chain joins TRBV7-2 and TRBJ2-5, with D tentatively TRBD2 (6 bases). Trimming pared 1 base from V and 0 bases from J, leaving 9 bases between. The CDR3 has 15 amino acids. Germline CDR1 and CDR2: SGHTA and FQGNSA. CDR3 nucleotides: TGTGCCAGCAGCTTAGGGACTACGAACCAAGAGACCCAGTACTTC. It specifies CASSLGTTNQETQYF.

The chain uses TRBV29-1 and TRBJ1-3; no clear D gene. CDR1 is SQVTM, CDR2 ANQGSEA, per germline. The CDR3 runs to 13 residues. Trimming shortened V by 5 bases and J by 0 bases, and 8 bases separated the two germline ends. The CDR3 bases are TGCAGCGTTCGTTTCCCCTCTGGAAACACCATATATTTT. Residues: CSVRFPSGNTIYF.

This clone was recorded a few times. A junction end diverges from the germline sequence, so it may reflect a read error. The chain is built from TRBV7-7 and TRBJ2-1, with 7 bases lining up with TRBD1. This CDR3 spans 13 amino acids. Germline V gene sequence: CDR1 SSHAT, CDR2 FNYEAQ (reference sequence). DNA for the CDR3: TGTGCTAGCAGCTTGGGACAGAGAAATGAGCAGTTCTTC. Protein product: CASSLGQRNEQFF.

This chain uses TRBV7-9 with TRBJ2-2; the match to TRBD1 covers 8 bases. There are 16 residues in the CDR3. In germline, CDR1 is SEHNR, CDR2 FQNEAQ (reference sequence). The V segment lost 3 bases and the J segment 1 base; nucleotides outside the gene matches: 4. CDR3 loop: CASSFTGTGNTGELFF. CDR3 in DNA: TGTGCCAGCAGCTTCACCGGGACAGGGAACACCGGGGAGCTGTTTTTT. The full variable domain, its missing parts supplied by reference TRBV7-9 and TRBJ2-2, is DTGVSQNPRHKITKRGQNVTFRCDPISEHNRLYWYRQTLGQGPEFLTYFQNEAQLEKSRLLSDRFSAERPKGSFSTLEIQRTEQGDSAMYLCASSFTGTGNTGELFFGEGSRLTVL.

The chain recombines TRBV27 with TRBJ1-2; the match to TRBD1 covers 9 bases. CDR3 length: 13 amino acids. Germline V gene data show CDR1 as MNHEY and CDR2 as SMNVEV (reference sequence). The trim removed 4 bases at V and 8 bases at J, leaving 5 bases unmatched. The CDR3 is CASSSGQGYGYTF. CDR3 sequence (DNA): TGTGCCAGCAGTTCTGGACAGGGGTACGGCTACACCTTC.

This chain uses TRBV6-6 with TRBJ1-1; the match to TRBD1 covers 8 bases. The CDR3 is 15 amino acids. The V gene's germline CDR1 is MNHNY and CDR2 SVGAGI (reference sequence). V was pared by 0 bases and J by 7 bases, with 7 bases of the junction left unmatched. The CDR3 coding sequence is TGTGCCAGCAGTTACTCCCAGGGGGCGCGGGATGAAGCTTTCTTT. Its translation: CASSYSQGARDEAFF.

This clone was picked up a small number of times. The chain joins TRBV27 to TRBJ1-1; the match to TRBD1 covers 7 bases. The V segment lost 5 bases and the J segment 6 bases; nucleotides outside the gene matches: 9. Germline V gene lookup returns CDR1 MNHEY and CDR2 SMNVEV (reference sequence). The CDR3 consists of 14 residues. The CDR3 sequence is CASSPRDSDSEAFF. CDR3 coding DNA: TGTGCCAGCAGTCCACGGGACAGCGACTCTGAAGCTTTCTTT.

The chain joins TRBV2 to TRBJ2-2, with 7 positions matching TRBD1. This CDR3 is 16 amino acids long. Germline V gene sequence: CDR1 SNHLY, CDR2 FYNNEI. V lost 2 bases to trimming and J lost 0 bases; unmatched junction nucleotides: 3. CDR3 nucleotide sequence: TGTGCCAGCAGTGAAACCGGGACAGCGAACACCGGGGAGCTGTTTTTT. It specifies CASSETGTANTGELFF.

The rearrangement links TRBV5-1 to TRBJ2-7; 7 bases line up with TRBD2. This CDR3 region has 14 residues. The V and J ends lost 0 bases and 3 bases, in that order; junction bases with no gene match: 3. Germline V gives CDR1 SGHRS, CDR2 YFSETQ. In nucleotides, the CDR3 is TGCGCCAGCAGCTTGGCCGGGGGGAACTACGAGCAGTACTTC. Translation: CASSLAGGNYEQYF.

The chain recombines TRBV19 with TRBJ1-4, with 7 bases fitting TRBD1. This CDR3 is 15 amino acids long. Trimming removed 10 bases from V and 8 bases from J; junction bases left unmatched: 16. The germline V gene encodes CDR1 LNHDA and CDR2 SQIVND (reference sequence). The CDR3 reads CATSPSTGKEEKLFF. CDR3 bases: TGTGCCACTAGCCCCTCGACAGGGAAAGAGGAAAAACTGTTTTTT.

This chain uses TRBV12-5 with TRBJ2-3; the match to TRBD1 covers 7 bases. Trimming removed 4 bases from V and 0 bases from J; junction bases left unmatched: 4. The CDR3 spans 15 residues. The germline V gene encodes CDR1 LGHNT and CDR2 FRNRAP. This CDR3 reads CASGWDSPSTDTQYF. The DNA for the CDR3 is TGTGCTAGTGGTTGGGACAGCCCAAGCACAGATACGCAGTATTTT.

V and J are TRBV30 and TRBJ1-1, with no clear D. CDR1 and CDR2 from the germline V gene are GTSNPN and SVGIG (reference sequence). The V end was cut by 0 bases, the J end by 4 bases, with 9 bases between. The CDR3 contains 13 residues. The CDR3 DNA reads as TGTGCCTGGAGTGTAACCGGGTCCACTGAAGCTTTCTTT. Its translation is CAWSVTGSTEAFF.

This chain connects TRBV6-6 to TRBJ2-2, with TRBD2 as a possible D gene (5 bases). This CDR3 has 15 amino acids. Germline CDR1 MNHNY, CDR2 SVGAGI (reference sequence). The germline V and J ends were trimmed by 0 bases and 7 bases, with 12 bases remaining between them. The CDR3 here is CASSYSNPGIGELFF. CDR3 in DNA: TGTGCCAGCAGTTACTCGAATCCGGGGATCGGGGAGCTGTTTTTT.

This clone has just a few counts. The rearrangement uses TRBV4-1 and TRBJ1-4; 7 bases are a match to TRBD1. The CDR3 covers 15 residues. The ends lost 3 bases at V and 8 bases at J; junction bases unmatched: 9. CDR1 and CDR2 (germline): MGHRA, YSYEKL. CDR3 bases: TGCGCCAGCAGCCAGACAGGGACCTTGGGGGAAAAACTGTTTTTT. It translates to CASSQTGTLGEKLFF.

This clone appeared a single time. The V call is TRBV27, the J call TRBJ2-1; 10 bases match TRBD2. V shed 6 bases and J 9 bases; nucleotides not matched to a gene: 5. CDR3 length: 13 residues. CDR1 is MNHEY, CDR2 SMNVEV, per germline (reference sequence). The CDR3 spells CASRGSGRGEQFF. CDR3 nucleotides: TGTGCCAGCAGGGGAAGCGGGAGGGGTGAGCAGTTCTTC.

The V call is TRBV28, the J call TRBJ1-2; D is ambiguous. The V end lost 6 bases, the J end lost 3 bases, and 8 bases lay between the germline ends. Germline V gene sequence: CDR1 MDHEN, CDR2 SYDVKM. The CDR3 loop spans 12 amino acids. The CDR3 nucleotides are TGTGCCAGCAGCCGGAGTGACTATGGCTACACCTTC. This encodes CASSRSDYGYTF.

The J gene is TRBJ1-1, the V gene TRBV28; D is uncertain. Germline V gene lookup returns CDR1 MDHEN and CDR2 SYDVKM. V lost 3 bases, J lost 5 bases, and 7 bases lay in between. CDR3 length: 12 amino acids. The CDR3 region is CASSFFRTEAFF. CDR3 sequence (DNA): TGTGCCAGCAGTTTTTTTCGGACTGAAGCTTTCTTT.

The chain joins TRBV4-1 to TRBJ1-2, with 7 bases fitting TRBD1. Germline V gives CDR1 MGHRA, CDR2 YSYEKL. The length of the CDR3 is 14 residues. Germline trimming cut 0 bases from V and 7 bases from J; bases unmatched to any gene: 5. DNA of the CDR3: TGCGCCAGCAGCCAAGAAAGGGGGCAGGTTGGCTACACCTTC. Translated, it gives CASSQERGQVGYTF.

The chain combines TRBV2 with TRBJ1-4; 7 bases map to TRBD1. The CDR3 has 15 residues. Unmatched junction bases numbered 9, after V lost 0 bases and J lost 11 bases. Germline V gene sequence: CDR1 SNHLY, CDR2 FYNNEI. DNA of the CDR3: TGTGCCAGCAGTGAAGCGGGGACAGAATTCGTCAAACTGTTTTTT. Translation: CASSEAGTEFVKLFF. Complete variable domain (other parts from reference TRBV2 and TRBJ1-4): EPEVTQTPSHQVTQMGQEVILRCVPISNHLYFYWYRQILGQKVEFLVSFYNNEISEKSEIFDDQFSVERPDGSNFTLKIRSTKLEDSAMYFCASSEAGTEFVKLFFGSGTQLSVL.

The chain has TRBV4-2 and TRBJ2-3; 14 bases fit TRBD2. This CDR3 is built from 17 residues. J was trimmed by 3 bases and V by 4 bases; bases with no gene match: 6. The germline V gene has CDR1 LGHNA and CDR2 YNFKEQ. The CDR3 here is CASSLTTSGGGTDTQYF. CDR3 nucleotides: TGTGCCAGCAGCCTTACGACTAGCGGGGGGGGGACAGATACGCAGTATTTT.

The chain joins TRBV28 to TRBJ1-5; 10 positions match TRBD1. CDR3 length: 15 residues. Trimming removed 5 bases from V and 5 bases from J; junction bases left unmatched: 6. CDR1 is MDHEN, CDR2 SYDVKM, per germline. For the CDR3, the DNA is TGTGCCAGCAGTCCACCGGACAGGGGGTATCAGCCCCAGCATTTT. This encodes CASSPPDRGYQPQHF.